The 27 T cell receptor beta chains below come from one sample, sequenced in a study of T cell changes during pregnancy in multiple sclerosis. Method: immunoSEQ multiplex PCR; TCRdb's copy keeps in-frame clones and lacks some. Here the sample spans fewer than 40,000 clones, 90% being singletons. Sequencing used CD4+ T cells from peripheral blood mononuclear cells, obtained in the first trimester of pregnancy. Receptors originate from a female donor in good health, enrolled as a control in a pregnancy study.

CDR3 DNA sequence: TGTGCCAGTAGTATCAGGTTCCGGGGGGGCCTGGAGACCCAGTACTTC. It codes for CASSIRFRGGLETQYF. The chain is built from TRBV19 and TRBJ2-5; 8 bases fit TRBD2. This CDR3 has 16 amino acids. Trimming removed 3 bases from V and 5 bases from J; junction bases left unmatched: 11. Per the germline V gene, CDR1 is LNHDA and CDR2 is SQIVND (reference sequence).

CDR3 bases: TGTGCCAGCACTGGGGGACAGGGGATTGGTCAGCCCCAGCATTTT. This translates into CASTGGQGIGQPQHF. This chain uses TRBV6-1 with TRBJ1-5; TRBD1 matches at 10 bases. CDR1 MNHNS and CDR2 SASEGT come from the germline V gene. The CDR3 has 15 residues. J lost 6 bases, V lost 7 bases, and 9 bases had no gene match.

The chain links TRBV9 to TRBJ2-2, with 10 bases identical to TRBD2. V lost 2 bases to trimming and J lost 1 base; unmatched junction nucleotides: 2. The germline CDR1 and CDR2 sequences are SGDLS and YYNGEE. The CDR3 is made up of 16 amino acids. DNA for the CDR3: TGTGCCAGCAGCGTCCTAGCGGGGGAGAACACCGGGGAGCTGTTTTTT. This encodes CASSVLAGENTGELFF.

This clone was observed a handful of times. The genes are TRBV9 and TRBJ2-7; possible D gene TRBD2, 5 bases. The CDR3 runs 14 residues. From germline, CDR1 is SGDLS and CDR2 YYNGEE. The V end was cut by 0 bases, the J end by 3 bases, with 10 bases between. The CDR3 protein is CASSVEGSGYEQYF. The CDR3, as DNA: TGTGCCAGCAGCGTAGAGGGCAGCGGCTACGAGCAGTACTTC.

The V call is TRBV10-3, the J call TRBJ1-1, with D uncertain. Germline V gene data show CDR1 as ENHRY and CDR2 as SYGVKD. The CDR3 has 14 residues. V gave up 3 bases and J gave up 7 bases, with 15 bases separating them. For the CDR3, the DNA is TGTGCCATCAGTGACCCCAGGACGGGGAATGAAGCTTTCTTT. It is translated as CAISDPRTGNEAFF.

CDR3 amino acids: CSVDGSGPTEQYF. CDR3 bases: TGCAGCGTTGACGGTTCAGGGCCTACGGAGCAGTACTTC. The rearrangement uses TRBV29-1 and TRBJ2-7, with D perhaps TRBD1 (5 bases). From germline, CDR1 is SQVTM and CDR2 ANQGSEA. The CDR3 totals 13 residues. V was clipped by 3 bases and J by 7 bases, with 16 bases between them.

V gene TRBV7-2 combines with J gene TRBJ2-5, with D possibly matching TRBD1 (5 bases). Germline values: CDR1 SGHTA, CDR2 FQGNSA. The germline V and J ends were trimmed by 4 bases and 2 bases, with 11 bases remaining between them. The CDR3 has 14 amino acids. The CDR3 spells CASSYQGFQETQYF. DNA for the CDR3: TGTGCCAGCAGCTACCAGGGCTTTCAAGAGACCCAGTACTTC.

The J gene is TRBJ1-2, the V gene TRBV6-5; 7 positions match TRBD1. Trimming cost V 7 bases and J 2 bases; bases outside gene matches: 4. Germline V CDR1 and CDR2: MNHEY, SVGAGI. CDR3 size: 13 residues. The CDR3 DNA is TGTGCCAGCAAGATGACAGGGAACTATGGCTACACCTTC. Translating gives CASKMTGNYGYTF.

V and J are TRBV6-5 and TRBJ1-1; maybe TRBD1 (6 bases). With 4 bases removed from V and 3 bases from J, the gap between germline ends came to 9 bases. The germline V gene encodes CDR1 MNHEY and CDR2 SVGAGI. This CDR3 is built from 13 residues. The CDR3 region is CASSFNRDTEAFF. The DNA of the CDR3 is TGTGCCAGCAGTTTCAACAGGGACACTGAAGCTTTCTTT.

V and J are TRBV7-2 and TRBJ2-5; 8 nucleotides align to TRBD1. The germline V gene has CDR1 SGHTA and CDR2 FQGNSA. J was trimmed by 3 bases and V by 4 bases; bases with no gene match: 7. The CDR3 is made up of 15 amino acids. CDR3: CASSSGQGFEETQYF. CDR3 DNA sequence: TGTGCCAGCAGCTCCGGACAGGGCTTTGAAGAGACCCAGTACTTC.

The chain uses TRBV4-1 and TRBJ2-6; D is perhaps TRBD2 (6 bases). CDR1 is MGHRA and CDR2 is YSYEKL in the germline V gene. Trimming left V 9 bases short and J 0 bases short, with 12 bases between. CDR3 length: 15 residues. In DNA, the CDR3 is TGCGCCAGTAGTAGGAGGGACTCTGGGGCCAACGTCCTGACTTTC. Its translation: CASSRRDSGANVLTF.

The rearrangement joins TRBV9 to TRBJ1-2, with 9 bases lining up with TRBD1. The CDR3 is 15 residues long. Trimming at V came to 3 bases and at J to 8 bases, leaving 11 bases not matched to a gene. Germline-derived CDR1 and CDR2 are SGDLS and YYNGEE. The CDR3 loop is CASSDAKGTGRGYTF. Here the CDR3 DNA reads TGTGCCAGCAGCGACGCAAAGGGGACAGGGAGGGGCTACACCTTC.

The V gene is TRBV4-1, the J gene TRBJ1-2; D is ambiguous. This CDR3 contains 15 residues. Trimming removed 5 bases from V and 5 bases from J, with 18 bases in between. CDR1 is MGHRA and CDR2 is YSYEKL in the germline V gene. The CDR3 sequence is CASSSPAGGDYGYTF. CDR3 in DNA: TGCGCCAGCAGCAGCCCCGCGGGTGGGGATTATGGCTACACCTTC.

The chain links TRBV30 to TRBJ2-3; 10 bases map to TRBD1. The CDR3 sequence is 14 residues long. V shed 4 bases, J shed 1 base, and the junction held 2 bases outside the gene matches. Germline-derived CDR1 and CDR2 are GTSNPN and SVGIG (reference sequence). The CDR3 DNA sequence: TGTGCCTGGACCGGGACAGGGGGCACAGATACGCAGTATTTT. Protein product: CAWTGTGGTDTQYF.

A single count supports this clone. The rearrangement joins TRBV4-1 to TRBJ1-4, with 7 bases lining up with TRBD1. Germline lookup yields CDR1 MGHRA and CDR2 YSYEKL. The CDR3 covers 16 residues. After removal of 4 bases from V and 7 bases from J, the junction contained 12 bases not matched to a gene. In DNA form, the CDR3 reads TGCGCCAGCAGCCCCCCCCAACCAGGGGGAGGTGAAAAACTGTTTTTT. It encodes CASSPPQPGGGEKLFF.

This rearrangement joins TRBV29-1 to TRBJ2-7, with unresolved D. This CDR3 is 14 amino acids long. V was trimmed by 5 bases and J by 4 bases, leaving 18 bases between them. Germline V CDR1 and CDR2: SQVTM, ANQGSEA. CDR3 sequence reads: CSVSSQNRIYEQYF. The CDR3 DNA reads TGCAGCGTTAGTAGCCAGAATAGAATTTACGAGCAGTACTTC.

The chain is built from TRBV7-9 and TRBJ1-5; 7 bases agree with TRBD1. Germline V lookup: CDR1 SEHNR, CDR2 FQNEAQ (reference sequence). The ends lost 1 base at V and 0 bases at J; junction bases unmatched: 0. The CDR3 sequence is 15 residues long. The CDR3 here is CASSLGTGSNQPQHF. CDR3 nucleotides: TGTGCCAGCAGCTTAGGGACAGGTAGCAATCAGCCCCAGCATTTT.

The chain uses TRBV2 and TRBJ2-2; 9 bases fit TRBD1. The trim removed 6 bases at V and 5 bases at J, leaving 1 base unmatched. The CDR3 is 13 amino acids. Germline CDR1 is SNHLY and CDR2 is FYNNEI. For the CDR3, the DNA is TGTGCCAGCAGCGGACAGGGGACCGGGGAGCTGTTTTTT. It codes for CASSGQGTGELFF. Variable domain in full (rest from reference TRBV2 and TRBJ2-2): EPEVTQTPSHQVTQMGQEVILRCVPISNHLYFYWYRQILGQKVEFLVSFYNNEISEKSEIFDDQFSVERPDGSNFTLKIRSTKLEDSAMYFCASSGQGTGELFFGEGSRLTVL.

The rearrangement joins TRBV28 to TRBJ2-5; D perhaps matches TRBD1 (5 bases). Deletions cut 3 bases from V and 5 bases from J, with 13 bases between. CDR1 is MDHEN, CDR2 SYDVKM, per germline. The CDR3 sequence is 14 residues long. The CDR3 DNA reads as TGTGCCAGCAGTTTTGGGCAGGGTGGGGAGACCCAGTACTTC. Its protein product is CASSFGQGGETQYF.

V and J are TRBV4-2 and TRBJ1-3, with D uncertain. Trimming stripped 0 bases from V and 2 bases from J, with 14 bases between. Looked up from germline, CDR1 is LGHNA and CDR2 is YNFKEQ. The CDR3 totals 17 residues. CDR3 protein: CASSQDSRAGAGNTIYF. The CDR3 DNA sequence: TGTGCCAGCAGCCAAGATAGTCGAGCGGGCGCTGGAAACACCATATATTTT.

This rearrangement joins TRBV19 to TRBJ1-5; TRBD1 agrees at 9 bases. With 2 bases clipped from V and 8 bases from J, the junction kept 7 bases outside the gene matches. The CDR3 length is 15 residues. The germline V gene encodes CDR1 LNHDA and CDR2 SQIVND (reference sequence). The CDR3, as DNA: TGTGCCAGTAGTATACCGACAGGGGGACGGAAGCCCCAGCATTTT. Amino acids: CASSIPTGGRKPQHF.

The chain uses TRBV2 and TRBJ1-3; unclear D gene. This CDR3 spans 12 amino acids. Germline V CDR1 and CDR2: SNHLY, FYNNEI. The ends were cut back, 6 bases at V and 1 base at J, with 4 bases in the middle. The CDR3 region has the DNA TGTGCCAGCAGCCGTTCTGGAAACACCATATATTTT. This sequence encodes CASSRSGNTIYF.

V and J are TRBV28 and TRBJ2-7; TRBD1 aligns across 9 bases. This CDR3 has 16 residues. J gave up 2 bases and V 5 bases, and 10 bases lay outside the gene matches. Germline assignment: CDR1 MDHEN and CDR2 SYDVKM. CDR3 bases: TGTGCCAGCAGTCCCCTCATCTGGACAGGGGCCTACGAGCAGTACTTC. Residues: CASSPLIWTGAYEQYF.

The gene calls are TRBV5-1 and TRBJ1-6; 9 nucleotides line up with TRBD1. V was clipped by 0 bases and J by 10 bases; unmatched bases: 5. The germline V gene has CDR1 SGHRS and CDR2 YFSETQ. The length of the CDR3 is 15 residues. The DNA of the CDR3 is TGCGCCAGCAGCTTGGCCAGGACAGGGGAATCACCCCTCCACTTT. This gives the protein CASSLARTGESPLHF.

This sequence joins TRBV9 and TRBJ1-1, with D hard to call. CDR1 SGDLS and CDR2 YYNGEE come from the germline V gene. This CDR3 has 15 amino acids. V was clipped by 0 bases and J by 0 bases, with 9 bases between them. The CDR3 sequence: CASSVAPAMNTEAFF. The CDR3 DNA follows: TGTGCCAGCAGCGTAGCCCCAGCGATGAACACTGAAGCTTTCTTT.

This clone was seen a few times. The chain links TRBV29-1 to TRBJ1-1; TRBD1 matches 9 bases. The CDR3 loop spans 13 amino acids. V shed 5 bases and J 1 base; nucleotides not matched to a gene: 2. The V gene's germline CDR1 is SQVTM and CDR2 ANQGSEA. The DNA of the CDR3 is TGCAGCGTTTCACAGGGGGCGAACACTGAAGCTTTCTTT. Translated, it gives CSVSQGANTEAFF.

The V call is TRBV28, the J call TRBJ2-2; tentatively, D is TRBD1 (5 bases). Trimming stripped 8 bases from V and 4 bases from J, with 11 bases between. Germline assignment: CDR1 MDHEN and CDR2 SYDVKM. The length of the CDR3 is 13 residues. For the CDR3, the DNA is TGTGCCAGCGTCGACAGAATCACCGGGGAGCTGTTTTTT. This sequence encodes CASVDRITGELFF.